This TCR beta chain was sequenced during a study of blood T cells in healthy people across ages. Trimming took 6 bases from V and 3 from J, leaving 18 bases between them. Per the germline V gene, CDR1 is ENHRY and CDR2 is SYGVKD. The CDR3 is 15 residues long. Through a sample-barcoded 5' primer and a J-beta primer mix, a second PCR was run for roughly 7 to 12 cycles. TCRdb ran MiXCR on the 5' RACE reads and lists one entry per CDR3 protein. Of about 1,400,000 distinct CDR3 sequences in the sample, around 59% were seen once. Every sample gave at least 5 micrograms of total RNA when it was extracted. Sequenced material: blood. The clonotype was recovered from a man aged 18 to 35 in good health. The V gene is TRBV10-3, the J gene TRBJ2-7; perhaps TRBD1 as D (7 bases). CDR3 DNA: TGTGCCATCAGAGGACAGGACGGGCGGGACTACGAGCAGTACTTC. Its protein is CAIRGQDGRDYEQYF.